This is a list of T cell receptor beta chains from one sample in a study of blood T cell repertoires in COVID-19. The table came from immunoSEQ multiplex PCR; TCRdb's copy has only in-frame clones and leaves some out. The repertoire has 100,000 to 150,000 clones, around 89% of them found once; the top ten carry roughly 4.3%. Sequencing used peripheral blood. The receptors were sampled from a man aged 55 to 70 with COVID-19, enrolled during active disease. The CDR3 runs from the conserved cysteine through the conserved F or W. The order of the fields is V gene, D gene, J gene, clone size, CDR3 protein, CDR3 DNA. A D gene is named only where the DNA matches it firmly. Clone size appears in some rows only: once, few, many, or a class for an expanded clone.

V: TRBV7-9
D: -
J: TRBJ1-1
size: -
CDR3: CASRPREVTEAFF
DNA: TGTGCCAGCAGACCGAGGGAGGTCACTGAAGCTTTCTTT

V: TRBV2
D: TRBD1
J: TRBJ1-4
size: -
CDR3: CASVGAGGNEKLFF
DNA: TGTGCCAGCGTGGGGGCAGGGGGTAATGAAAAACTGTTTTTT

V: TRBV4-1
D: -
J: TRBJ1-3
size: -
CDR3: CASSDPTGNTIYF
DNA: TGCGCCAGCAGCGACCCGACAGGAAACACCATATATTTT

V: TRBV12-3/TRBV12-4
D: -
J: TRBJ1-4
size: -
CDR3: CASRGGASEKLFF
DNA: TGTGCCAGCAGGGGGGGGGCTTCTGAAAAACTGTTTTTT

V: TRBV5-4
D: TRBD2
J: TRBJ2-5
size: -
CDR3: CASSHLAGGGETQYF
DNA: TGTGCCAGCAGCCACCTAGCGGGGGGTGGTGAGACCCAGTACTTC

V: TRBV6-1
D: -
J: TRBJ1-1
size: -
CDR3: CASSDRSRGAFF
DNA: TGTGCCAGCAGTGACAGGAGTCGGGGGGCTTTCTTT

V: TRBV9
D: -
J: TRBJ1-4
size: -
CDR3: CASSAKEDEKLFF
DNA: TGTGCCAGCAGCGCTAAGGAGGATGAAAAACTGTTTTTT

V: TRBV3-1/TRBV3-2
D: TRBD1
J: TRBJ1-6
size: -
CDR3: CASSYSSGQRNSPLHF
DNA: TGTGCCAGCAGCTACTCCTCGGGACAGAGAAATTCACCCCTCCACTTT

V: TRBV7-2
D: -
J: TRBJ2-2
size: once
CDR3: CASSYRDNTGELFF
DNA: TGTGCCAGCAGCTACCGGGACAATACCGGGGAGCTGTTTTTT

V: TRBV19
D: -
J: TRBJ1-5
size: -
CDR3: CASSLGGGRNQPQHF
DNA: TGTGCCAGTAGTCTGGGGGGAGGGCGCAATCAGCCCCAGCATTTT

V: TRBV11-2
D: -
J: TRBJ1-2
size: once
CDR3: CASSLGSQRGGYTF
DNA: TGTGCCAGCAGCTTAGGTTCTCAGCGCGGAGGCTACACCTTC

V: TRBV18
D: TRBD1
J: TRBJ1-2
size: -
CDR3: CASSPRGTGEGFGYTF
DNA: TGTGCCAGCTCACCACGAGGGACAGGGGAAGGGTTTGGCTACACCTTC

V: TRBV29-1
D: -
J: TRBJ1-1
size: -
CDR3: CSVEESRRAEAFF
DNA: TGCAGCGTTGAAGAGTCCCGCCGCGCTGAAGCTTTCTTT

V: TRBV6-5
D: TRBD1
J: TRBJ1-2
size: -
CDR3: CASRLPDRGGYGYTF
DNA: TGTGCCAGCAGACTCCCAGACAGGGGAGGCTATGGCTACACCTTC

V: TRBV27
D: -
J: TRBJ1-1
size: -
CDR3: CASSLVMGPTEAFF
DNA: TGTGCCAGCAGTTTAGTCATGGGGCCCACTGAAGCTTTCTTT

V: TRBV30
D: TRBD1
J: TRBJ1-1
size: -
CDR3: CAWSVRASWDRTGAREAFF
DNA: TGTGCCTGGAGTGTACGGGCAAGTTGGGACCGGACAGGGGCCCGTGAAGCTTTCTTT

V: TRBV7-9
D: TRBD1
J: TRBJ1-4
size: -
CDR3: CASSFSGTGAQGEKLFF
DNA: TGTGCCAGCAGCTTTTCCGGGACAGGGGCCCAAGGAGAAAAACTGTTTTTT

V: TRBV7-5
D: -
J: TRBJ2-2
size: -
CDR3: CARSLGSRGGPTGELFF
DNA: TGTGCCAGAAGCTTAGGCTCTCGCGGGGGACCTACCGGGGAGCTGTTTTTT

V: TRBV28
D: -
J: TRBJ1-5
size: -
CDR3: CASSQGHSNQPQHF
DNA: TGTGCCAGCAGCCAAGGACACAGCAATCAGCCCCAGCATTTT

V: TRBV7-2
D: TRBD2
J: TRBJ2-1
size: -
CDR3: CASSLVSGGILNEQFF
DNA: TGTGCCAGCAGCTTAGTTTCGGGGGGGATTTTGAATGAGCAGTTCTTC

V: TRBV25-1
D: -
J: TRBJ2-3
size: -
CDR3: CASSITDTQYF
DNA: TGTGCCAGCAGCATCACAGATACGCAGTATTTT

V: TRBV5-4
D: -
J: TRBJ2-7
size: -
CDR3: CASSDRSSYEQYF
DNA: TGTGCCAGCAGCGACAGGAGCTCCTACGAGCAGTACTTC

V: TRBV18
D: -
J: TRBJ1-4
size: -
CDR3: CASSPLRGSTNEKLFF
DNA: TGTGCCAGCTCACCACTGCGGGGCTCAACTAATGAAAAACTGTTTTTT

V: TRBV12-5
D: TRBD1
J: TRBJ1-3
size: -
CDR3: CASGLVLQGLSGNTIYF
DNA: TGTGCTAGTGGTTTGGTCTTACAGGGGCTCTCTGGAAACACCATATATTTT

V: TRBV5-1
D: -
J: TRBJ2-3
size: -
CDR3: CASSLARTGGTDTQYF
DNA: TGCGCCAGCAGCTTGGCCCGGACCGGAGGTACAGATACGCAGTATTTT

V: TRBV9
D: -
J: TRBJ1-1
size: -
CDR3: CASSGGGQNTEAFF
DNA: TGTGCCAGCAGCGGGGGGGGACAGAACACTGAAGCTTTCTTT

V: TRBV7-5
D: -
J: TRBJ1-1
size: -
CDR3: CARSNHDRGNTEAFF
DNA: TGTGCCAGAAGCAATCACGACAGGGGGAACACTGAAGCTTTCTTT